Presented here are 22 T cell receptor beta chains from one specimen sequenced in a study of blood T cell repertoires in COVID-19. This table comes from immunoSEQ multiplex PCR, and its TCRdb copy is limited to in-frame clones, with some not included. Among some 230,000 clones listed, 86% were seen once. The source material was peripheral blood. Receptors originate from a woman aged 50 to 65 with COVID-19, enrolled during active disease.

The V gene is TRBV6-2 or TRBV6-3, the J gene TRBJ1-4, with TRBD1 matching over 7 bases. From germline, CDR1 is MNHEY and CDR2 SVGEGT. The CDR3 runs 16 residues. V dropped 2 bases and J dropped 3; count of bases not matched to a gene: 6. The CDR3 loop reads CASSYKIGGSNEKLFF. The CDR3 DNA is TGTGCCAGCAGTTACAAAATAGGGGGCTCTAATGAAAAACTGTTTTTT.

This clone was counted ten times or more. The rearrangement links TRBV7-3 to TRBJ2-1; the D gene is possibly TRBD2 (6 bases). CDR3 size: 14 residues. The germline V and J ends were trimmed by 0 bases and 5 bases, with 8 bases remaining between them. Germline CDR1 reads SGHTA; CDR2 reads FQGTGA. The CDR3 DNA sequence: TGTGCCAGCAGCTTAACGGAGGGTCACAATGAGCAGTTCTTC. It translates to CASSLTEGHNEQFF.

The chain uses TRBV6-5 and TRBJ1-5; D remains ambiguous. This CDR3 region has 13 residues. The V end was cut by 0 bases, the J end by 6 bases, with 6 bases between. Looked up from germline, CDR1 is MNHEY and CDR2 is SVGAGI. Here the CDR3 DNA reads TGTGCCAGCAGTTACTCGGGCTCTCAGCCCCAGCATTTT. Amino acids: CASSYSGSQPQHF.

The rearrangement links TRBV29-1 to TRBJ2-7, with TRBD1 matching 8 bases. In germline, CDR1 is SQVTM, CDR2 ANQGSEA. This CDR3 has 15 residues. V was clipped by 2 bases and J by 1 base; unmatched bases: 7. In DNA form, the CDR3 reads TGCAGCGTTGAATGGCAGGGGGCGCCTTCCTACGAGCAGTACTTC. Amino acid sequence: CSVEWQGAPSYEQYF.

The CDR3, as DNA: TGTGCCACCAGTGACCGGGGACAGCATACGCAGTATTTT. Translation: CATSDRGQHTQYF. The rearrangement uses TRBV24-1 and TRBJ2-3; 7 bases align to TRBD1. The CDR3 extends over 13 amino acids. Germline trimming cut 4 bases from V and 7 bases from J; bases unmatched to any gene: 4. Germline CDR1 KGHDR, CDR2 SFDVKD.

The chain recombines TRBV18 with TRBJ2-1; D gene ambiguous. This CDR3 is built from 14 residues. Germline CDR1 reads KGHSH; CDR2 reads LQKENI. V dropped 10 bases and J dropped 0 bases, with 13 bases sitting between them. The CDR3 loop is CATLSAASYNEQFF. The CDR3 DNA reads as TGTGCCACCCTCTCGGCGGCCTCCTACAATGAGCAGTTCTTC.

The chain recombines TRBV5-4 with TRBJ1-1, with 8 bases lining up with TRBD1. The junction had 8 bases not matched to a gene; V was cut back by 4 bases and J by 0 bases. CDR1 is SGHNT and CDR2 is YYREEE in the germline V gene (reference sequence). This CDR3 region has 16 residues. The CDR3 sequence is CASSRYRGGMNTEAFF. In nucleotides, the CDR3 is TGTGCCAGCAGCCGTTACAGGGGGGGGATGAACACTGAAGCTTTCTTT.

The V call is TRBV7-3, the J call TRBJ1-6, with 7 nucleotides matching TRBD1. Per germline, CDR1 SGHTA and CDR2 FQGTGA. Trimming at V came to 0 bases and at J to 9 bases, leaving 5 bases not matched to a gene. CDR3 length: 15 amino acids. The CDR3 nucleotides read TGTGCCAGCAGCTTAACGTCAGGGGGGAGTTCACCCCTCCACTTT. Translation: CASSLTSGGSSPLHF.

This clone turned up a few times. Different DNA sequences within this sample yield the same CDR3. The J gene is TRBJ1-5, the V gene TRBV30; D is perhaps TRBD1 (6 bases). The CDR3 is 13 residues long. The V and J ends lost 1 base and 4 bases respectively, with 8 bases between them. Germline V gives CDR1 GTSNPN, CDR2 SVGIG (reference sequence). The CDR3: CAWSGQENQPQHF. CDR3 nucleotides: TGTGCCTGGAGTGGACAGGAGAATCAGCCCCAGCATTTT.

There are a few counts of this clone. This rearrangement joins TRBV28 to TRBJ1-4, with a weak D call TRBD1 (6 bases). Germline V gene lookup returns CDR1 MDHEN and CDR2 SYDVKM. V gave up 9 bases and J gave up 3 bases, with 8 bases separating them. The CDR3 consists of 12 residues. In nucleotides, the CDR3 is TGTGCCAGGGGGGCAGCTAATGAAAAACTGTTTTTT. It translates to CARGAANEKLFF.

Many counts were recorded for this clone. The chain employs TRBV27 and TRBJ1-2; tentatively, D is TRBD1 (6 bases). The germline V gene has CDR1 MNHEY and CDR2 SMNVEV (reference sequence). The V end was cut by 5 bases, the J end by 2 bases, with 15 bases between. This CDR3 comprises 15 residues. The CDR3 sequence: CASSTRQDPNYGYTF. The CDR3 DNA reads as TGTGCCAGCAGTACAAGACAGGATCCGAACTATGGCTACACCTTC.

The rearrangement uses TRBV7-2 and TRBJ1-1; TRBD1 might be the D (5 bases). V was shortened by 5 bases and J by 6 bases, with 22 bases between the two germline ends. The germline gives CDR1 SGHTA, CDR2 FQGNSA. The CDR3 spans 16 residues. The CDR3 sequence is CASSTLGRLRFPEAFF. The CDR3 DNA follows: TGTGCCAGCAGCACCCTGGGGCGACTTCGGTTCCCTGAAGCTTTCTTT.

This clone was seen a single time. The chain couples TRBV7-2 to TRBJ1-5; TRBD1 is a possible D gene (5 bases). The CDR3 totals 14 residues. The V end was cut by 3 bases, the J end by 2 bases, with 8 bases between. Germline-derived CDR1 and CDR2 are SGHTA and FQGNSA. The CDR3 nucleotides are TGTGCCAGCAGCTTCCGGGGGGGCAATCAGCCCCAGCATTTT. It specifies CASSFRGGNQPQHF.

This sequence joins TRBV6-6 and TRBJ1-3, with a tentative D call TRBD1 (5 bases). CDR3 length: 15 amino acids. V lost 2 bases and J lost 0, with 8 bases in between. Germline assignment: CDR1 MNHNY and CDR2 SVGAGI (reference sequence). CDR3 loop: CASSYQGSSGNTIYF. CDR3 DNA: TGTGCCAGCAGTTACCAGGGATCCTCTGGAAACACCATATATTTT.

The rearrangement uses TRBV11-2 and TRBJ2-5, with 13 bases aligning to TRBD2. CDR1 and CDR2 from the germline V gene are SGHAT and FQNNGV. The CDR3 has 16 amino acids. With V trimmed by 1 base and J by 9 bases, 8 bases remained unmatched. The DNA of the CDR3 is TGTGCCAGCAGCTTAGGGACTAGCGGGGGCCGCCTGGCCCAGTACTTC. It is translated as CASSLGTSGGRLAQYF.

This clone has a single count. The chain is built from TRBV19 and TRBJ1-1, with TRBD1 matching 7 bases. The junction had 4 bases not matched to a gene; V was cut back by 5 bases and J by 1 base. This CDR3 has 14 amino acids. Germline lookup yields CDR1 LNHDA and CDR2 SQIVND (reference sequence). CDR3 residues: CASSPGQTNTEAFF. For the CDR3, the DNA is TGTGCCAGTAGTCCGGGACAGACGAACACTGAAGCTTTCTTT.

V is TRBV28 and J is TRBJ2-4, with D possibly being TRBD1 (6 bases). Trimming cost V 8 bases and J 0 bases, with 20 bases left between them. The germline gives CDR1 MDHEN, CDR2 SYDVKM. The CDR3 is 17 residues long. CDR3 amino acids: CASQHTGLSLAKNIQYF. DNA of the CDR3: TGTGCCAGCCAGCATACAGGGCTCTCGCTAGCCAAAAACATTCAGTACTTC.

The rearrangement joins TRBV29-1 to TRBJ1-5, with D possibly TRBD1 on 5 matching bases. Per germline, CDR1 SQVTM and CDR2 ANQGSEA. Trimming removed 1 base at V and 6 bases at J, with 10 bases between. The CDR3 contains 13 residues. The CDR3 reads CSVEVGGGQPQHF. CDR3 DNA: TGCAGCGTTGAAGTCGGGGGGGGTCAGCCCCAGCATTTT.

The chain combines TRBV4-1 with TRBJ1-5, with D possibly matching TRBD1 (6 bases). V lost 4 bases and J 3 bases, leaving 16 bases between the germline ends. The CDR3 runs to 16 residues. CDR1 is MGHRA, CDR2 YSYEKL, per germline. CDR3 loop: CASSPIATGNNQPQHF. CDR3 DNA sequence: TGCGCCAGCAGCCCAATCGCTACAGGGAACAATCAGCCCCAGCATTTT.

Concerning this clone itself: Other DNA sequences in the sample encode the same CDR3. This chain joins TRBV19 and TRBJ2-2, with 10 bases that match TRBD2. This CDR3 comprises 15 residues. The germline V gene encodes CDR1 LNHDA and CDR2 SQIVND (reference sequence). V shed 4 bases and J 5 bases; nucleotides not matched to a gene: 4. DNA for the CDR3: TGTGCCAGTAGTAGCAGCGGGGGGGCAACCGGGGAGCTGTTTTTT. It encodes CASSSSGGATGELFF.

This clone was recorded once. V and J are TRBV5-6 and TRBJ1-1, with D perhaps matching TRBD1 (5 bases). CDR3 length equals 16 residues. V lost 2 bases, J lost 1 base, and 15 bases lay in between. Germline-derived CDR1 and CDR2 are SGHDT and YYEEEE. The CDR3 DNA reads TGTGCCAGCAGCTTTTTGAGCCAGGGCTCGAACACTGAAGCTTTCTTT. Translating it yields CASSFLSQGSNTEAFF.

This clone appeared many times. The rearrangement joins TRBV7-2 to TRBJ2-7; the match to TRBD1 covers 8 bases. V shed 5 bases and J 6 bases; nucleotides not matched to a gene: 3. The CDR3 is 12 amino acids. In germline, CDR1 is SGHTA, CDR2 FQGNSA. Written as DNA, the CDR3 is TGTGCCAGCAGCCCTACAGGGGGCGAGCAGTACTTC. It encodes CASSPTGGEQYF. Full variable domain (missing parts from reference TRBV7-2 and TRBJ2-7): GAGVSQSPSNKVTEKGKDVELRCDPISGHTALYWYRQSLGQGLEFLIYFQGNSAPDKSGLPSDRFSAERTGGSVSTLTIQRTQQEDSAVYLCASSPTGGEQYFGPGTRLTVT.